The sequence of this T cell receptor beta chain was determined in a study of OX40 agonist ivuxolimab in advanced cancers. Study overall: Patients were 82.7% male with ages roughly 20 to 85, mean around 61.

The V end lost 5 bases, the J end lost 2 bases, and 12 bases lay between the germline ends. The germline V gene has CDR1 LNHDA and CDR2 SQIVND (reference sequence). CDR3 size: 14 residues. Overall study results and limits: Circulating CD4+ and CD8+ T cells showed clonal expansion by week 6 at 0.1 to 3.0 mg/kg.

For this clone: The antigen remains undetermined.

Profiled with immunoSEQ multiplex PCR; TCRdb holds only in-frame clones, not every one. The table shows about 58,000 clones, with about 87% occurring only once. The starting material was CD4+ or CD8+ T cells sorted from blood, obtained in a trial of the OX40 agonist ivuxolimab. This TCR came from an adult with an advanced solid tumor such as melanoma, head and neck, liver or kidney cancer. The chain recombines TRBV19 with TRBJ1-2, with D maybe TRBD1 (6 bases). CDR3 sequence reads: CASSLSDRNYGYTF. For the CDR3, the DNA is TGTGCCAGTAGTCTCTCAGACAGGAACTATGGCTACACCTTC.